This entry concerns a single TCR beta chain. No antigen is known for it. Base-call qualities are not available, and no considerably larger clone is one nucleotide away. The CDR3 numbers 13 residues from cysteine through phenylalanine. CDR3 DNA only is kept here, 39 bases in frame from base 1. V and J are truncated by 6 bases and 3 bases respectively, leaving an intervening sequence of 14 bases. CDR1 and CDR2, per the germline V gene, are SQVTM and ANQGSEA. The source of the sample is a study of blood T cells in healthy people across ages (dated by TCRdb to the mid-2010s). About the full investigation: In model experiments, roughly one uniquely barcoded TCR beta cDNA molecule per two T cells was captured by template switching. The study measured age-related changes in TCR beta repertoire diversity using deep sequencing normalized with unique cDNA molecular identifiers. The donors were split into four age groups: young (average 16 years), middle-aged (about 40), aged (more than 60) and long-lived (approximately 80). To avoid experimental bias, donors of different ages were distributed randomly across sequencing lanes. Using the same blood draw, the study looked at two additional independent replicas of 1 million unique cDNA reads for two donors, one aged 18 to 29 and the other aged 80 or older.

The approximately 41 donors, aged roughly 6 to 95 years, were systemically healthy Caucasian individuals from Russia. Each donor gave about 11 milliliters of peripheral blood, drawn into EDTA-treated Vacutainer tubes. PBMCs were isolated by Ficoll-Paque density-gradient centrifugation, with at least 6 million obtained per sample. Trizol reagent was used to extract total RNA from PBMCs, with at least 6 micrograms per sample. For every donor, an aliquot of PBMCs went through flow cytometry to measure the percentages of naive CD45RAhigh/CD27high T cells. What the study reported, not specific to this receptor: Compared with the aged group, the long-lived group had more naive CD4+ T cells, fewer expanded clones and increased TCR diversity, suggesting age selection. Because donor CMV infection status was unknown, age-related changes in expanded clonotypes were potentially confounded. A strong correlation was found between observed TCR beta diversity and the percentage of naive T cells measured by flow cytometry. Since profiling was done on bulk unsorted PBMCs, naive and antigen-experienced compartments could not be conclusively compared. Observed TCR beta diversity per million T cells fell roughly linearly with age, and a significant reduction was already apparent by age roughly 40. Estimates of total diversity based on one million sequenced T cells were considered lower bounds and underestimates.

Libraries were constructed by 5' RACE. The sequencer listed for this sample is Illumina HiSeq 2500. The second PCR ran for roughly 7 to 12 cycles and used a J-beta primer mix along with a sample-barcoded 5' primer. A unique molecular identifier was introduced onto each TCR beta cDNA molecule by a template-switch 5' adaptor carrying 12 random nucleotides. Each sample yielded at least 3 million CDR3-containing paired-end reads. First-strand cDNA was synthesized from all RNA with the Mint cDNA synthesis kit, primed by a TRBC-specific oligonucleotide. Following uracil-DNA glycosylase treatment, a first 18-cycle PCR with universal primers M1SS and BC2_uni_R was performed on all cDNA. The published analysis was carried out like this. Each sample was normalized by randomly selecting 1 million high-quality reads, each carrying a distinct molecular identifier. Reads with shared molecular identifiers were discarded instead of being binned into consensus sequences. MiTCR, with a Q25 quality threshold and the strictest error-elimination algorithm, was used for CDR3 identification, clonotype clustering and error correction. A nonparametric unseen species model using Euler transformation provided a lower-bound estimate of total TCR beta diversity. TCRdb reprocessed the public reads (quality trimming at Q25 with fastp, clone calling with MiXCR) and kept in-frame beta chains. Identical CDR3 proteins give one entry, which carries the most common genes and DNA. The V and J calls here are based on TCRdb, not the publication. This sample is represented by approximately 1.5 million distinct CDR3 sequences; 35% to 45% of them were singletons. Clones ranked in the top ten supply less than 5% of the sample.

The sequence came from a woman in her late teens or twenties in good health. The chain is assembled from TRBV29-1 and TRBJ1-1, with TRBD1 perhaps the D gene, on 6 matching bases. What was sequenced was blood. Here is the DNA: TGCAGCGTGCACAGGGTTTTGGACACTGAAGCTTTCTTT. Its protein reads: CSVHRVLDTEAFF.